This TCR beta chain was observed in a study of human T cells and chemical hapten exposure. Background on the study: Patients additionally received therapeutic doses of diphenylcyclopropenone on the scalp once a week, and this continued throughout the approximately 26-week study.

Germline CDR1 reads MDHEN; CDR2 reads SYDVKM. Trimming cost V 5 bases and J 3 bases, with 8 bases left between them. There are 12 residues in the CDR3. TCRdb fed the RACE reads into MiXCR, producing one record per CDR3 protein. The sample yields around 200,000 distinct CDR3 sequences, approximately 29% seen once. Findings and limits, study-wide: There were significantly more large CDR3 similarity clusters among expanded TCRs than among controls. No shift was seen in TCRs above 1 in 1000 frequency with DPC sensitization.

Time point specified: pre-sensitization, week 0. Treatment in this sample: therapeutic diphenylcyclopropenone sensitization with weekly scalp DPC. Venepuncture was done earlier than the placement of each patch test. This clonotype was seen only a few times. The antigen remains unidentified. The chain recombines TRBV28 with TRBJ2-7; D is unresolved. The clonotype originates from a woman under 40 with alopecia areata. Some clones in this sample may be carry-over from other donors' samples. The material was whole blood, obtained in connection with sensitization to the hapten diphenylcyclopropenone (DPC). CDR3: CASSPDIYEQYF. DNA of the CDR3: TGTGCCAGCAGTCCCGACATCTACGAGCAGTACTTC.